Each of the 20 T cell receptor beta chains below was sequenced from the same sample in a study of Ad26.COV2.S vaccination and SARS-CoV-2 variants. Produced via immunoSEQ multiplex PCR; TCRdb's table is partial and in-frame only. The sample holds hundreds of thousands of clones, 89% seen once. As to treatment: some 20 received Ad26.COV2.S at low or high dose, single or two shots; 5 received placebo; per-sample allocation not given. Material that was analyzed had been drawn on day 63 after the first vaccine or placebo injection. The sequencing used peripheral blood, collected in a trial of Ad26.COV2.S vaccine versus placebo. The receptors here all came from a person between 18 and 65 years old who received the Ad26.COV2.S COVID-19 vaccine or a placebo.

The chain is built from TRBV9 and TRBJ2-1; D may be TRBD1 (6 bases). This CDR3 is built from 16 residues. V lost 0 bases and J lost 4, with 14 bases in between. Germline CDR1 reads SGDLS; CDR2 reads YYNGEE. Written as DNA, the CDR3 is TGTGCCAGCAGCGTAGCGGACAGTTGGGGGTACAATGAGCAGTTCTTC. It yields the protein CASSVADSWGYNEQFF.

The J gene is TRBJ1-2, the V gene TRBV18; tentatively, D is TRBD1 (6 bases). The germline CDR1 and CDR2 sequences are KGHSH and LQKENI. V was pared by 5 bases and J by 3 bases, with 10 bases between. The CDR3 covers 13 residues. CDR3 residues: CASSTGFDYGYTF. The CDR3, as DNA: TGTGCCAGCTCAACAGGGTTCGACTATGGCTACACCTTC. The full variable domain, its missing parts supplied by reference TRBV18 and TRBJ1-2, is NAGVMQNPRHLVRRRGQEARLRCSPMKGHSHVYWYRQLPEEGLKFMVYLQKENIIDESGMPKERFSAEFPKEGPSILRIQQVVRGDSAAYFCASSTGFDYGYTFGSGTRLTVV.

CDR3 nucleotide sequence: TGTGCCAGTAGTATGAAGTCCAGGGTCGATCAGCCCCAGCATTTT. Residues: CASSMKSRVDQPQHF. V and J are TRBV19 and TRBJ1-5; D is perhaps TRBD1 (5 bases). The CDR3 covers 15 residues. CDR1 is LNHDA, CDR2 SQIVND, per germline (reference sequence). Trimming took 3 bases from V and 5 from J, leaving 14 bases between them.

This clone appeared a few times. The gene calls are TRBV2 and TRBJ1-2; a weak D match, TRBD1 (6 bases). The V gene's germline CDR1 is SNHLY and CDR2 FYNNEI. This CDR3 is built from 15 residues. Between the trimmed V and J ends, which lost 6 bases and 3 bases, there was a span of 17 bases. CDR3 protein: CASRLTAGVDYGYTF. The CDR3 coding sequence is TGTGCCAGCAGGTTAACGGCAGGGGTAGACTATGGCTACACCTTC.

The V gene is TRBV7-2, the J gene TRBJ1-3; no definite D call. Trimming removed 3 bases at V and 3 bases at J, with 9 bases between. This CDR3 comprises 14 residues. Germline-derived CDR1 and CDR2 are SGHTA and FQGNSA. In nucleotides, the CDR3 is TGTGCCAGCAGCTTCCCTCCGGGTGGAAACACCATATATTTT. It encodes CASSFPPGGNTIYF.

This chain uses TRBV11-2 with TRBJ1-5; no clear D. The CDR3 loop spans 13 amino acids. V was pared by 0 bases and J by 8 bases, with 8 bases between. In germline, CDR1 is SGHAT, CDR2 FQNNGV. DNA for the CDR3: TGTGCCAGCAGCTTAGATTGGGGTAAGCCCCAGCATTTT. Translating it yields CASSLDWGKPQHF.

A remark on this clone: The sample carries other DNA sequences with the same CDR3. The rearrangement links TRBV19 to TRBJ1-5; D might be TRBD1 (5 bases). Germline CDR1 and CDR2: LNHDA and SQIVND (reference sequence). The CDR3 runs 15 residues. V was clipped by 2 bases and J by 0 bases, with 8 bases between them. The DNA for the CDR3 is TGTGCCAGTAGTATATGGGGGTATAGCAATCAGCCCCAGCATTTT. Translated: CASSIWGYSNQPQHF.

The gene calls are TRBV7-9 and TRBJ1-4, with D perhaps TRBD1 (5 bases). The CDR3 is made up of 13 amino acids. From germline, CDR1 is SEHNR and CDR2 FQNEAQ (reference sequence). V was cut by 2 bases and J by 12 bases, with 13 bases left in between. The CDR3 spells CASSLPGNGELFF. DNA for the CDR3: TGTGCCAGCAGCTTACCAGGGAATGGAGAACTGTTTTTT.

This chain links TRBV10-3 with TRBJ2-1; D is unclear. This CDR3 is 14 amino acids long. Looked up from germline, CDR1 is ENHRY and CDR2 is SYGVKD. The germline V and J ends were trimmed by 2 bases and 0 bases, with 5 bases remaining between them. The CDR3 protein is CAISEGSSYNEQFF. The DNA for the CDR3 is TGTGCCATCAGTGAGGGCAGCTCCTACAATGAGCAGTTCTTC.

The chain joins TRBV10-3 to TRBJ2-7; 7 bases match TRBD2. The V gene's germline CDR1 is ENHRY and CDR2 SYGVKD. There are 14 residues in the CDR3. The trim removed 7 bases at V and 2 bases at J, leaving 8 bases unmatched. The CDR3 protein is CAIKAGVAPYEQYF. The CDR3 region has the DNA TGTGCCATCAAGGCGGGAGTAGCCCCCTACGAGCAGTACTTC.

V and J are TRBV5-4 and TRBJ2-5; 9 nucleotides agree with TRBD1. V dropped 2 bases and J dropped 5; count of bases not matched to a gene: 10. This CDR3 comprises 16 residues. Per germline, CDR1 SGHNT and CDR2 YYREEE (reference sequence). In nucleotides, the CDR3 is TGTGCCAGCAGCTTCACCGGGACAGGGCTGGAGGAGACCCAGTACTTC. Its translation is CASSFTGTGLEETQYF.

The chain recombines TRBV10-3 with TRBJ1-5, with D possibly being TRBD1 (5 bases). The V and J ends lost 4 bases and 2 bases respectively, with 12 bases between them. Germline loops: CDR1 ENHRY, CDR2 SYGVKD. The CDR3 length is 15 residues. CDR3 amino acids: CAISAGDSGNQPQHF. The CDR3 nucleotides read TGTGCCATCAGTGCGGGGGATTCGGGCAATCAGCCCCAGCATTTT.

The rearrangement links TRBV27 to TRBJ1-4, with D tentatively TRBD1 (5 bases). CDR1 and CDR2 from the germline V gene are MNHEY and SMNVEV (reference sequence). CDR3 length equals 16 residues. Trimming removed 0 bases from V and 8 bases from J, with 16 bases in between. The CDR3 spells CASSLSIGGIREKLFF. The DNA of the CDR3 is TGTGCCAGCAGTTTATCGATCGGGGGGATCCGGGAAAAACTGTTTTTT. Complete variable domain (other parts from reference TRBV27 and TRBJ1-4): EAQVTQNPRYLITVTGKKLTVTCSQNMNHEYMSWYRQDPGLGLRQIYYSMNVEVTDKGDVPEGYKVSRKEKRNFPLILESPSPNQTSLYFCASSLSIGGIREKLFFGSGTQLSVL.

The genes are TRBV5-8 and TRBJ2-1, with D maybe TRBD1 (5 bases). The CDR3 spans 15 residues. Germline-derived CDR1 and CDR2 are SGHTS and YDEGEE. V lost 0 bases, J lost 6 bases, and 13 bases lay in between. This chain's CDR3 is CASSLVGVRGNEQFF. CDR3 in DNA: TGTGCCAGCAGCTTGGTAGGGGTTCGTGGCAATGAGCAGTTCTTC.

The V call is TRBV5-5, the J call TRBJ2-7; possibly TRBD1 for D (5 bases). V lost 1 base to trimming and J lost 3 bases, with 11 bases between them. This CDR3 region has 14 residues. Germline V gene data show CDR1 as SGHKS and CDR2 as YYEKEE (reference sequence). Written as DNA, the CDR3 is TGTGCCAGCAGCTTGCGGGCAGGGAACTACGAGCAGTACTTC. This gives the protein CASSLRAGNYEQYF.

J is TRBJ2-7 and V is TRBV18, with 7 bases aligning to TRBD2. CDR3 length equals 15 residues. V trimming: 3 bases; J trimming: 5 bases; junction bases outside the gene matches: 10. From germline, CDR1 is KGHSH and CDR2 LQKENI. This CDR3 reads CASSPSGGSRNEQYF. The DNA of the CDR3 is TGTGCCAGCTCACCCTCCGGCGGGAGCAGAAACGAGCAGTACTTC.

The gene calls are TRBV9 and TRBJ2-3, with D perhaps TRBD1 (6 bases). The germline V gene encodes CDR1 SGDLS and CDR2 YYNGEE. The V gene lost 4 bases and the J gene lost 10 bases, with 19 bases spanning the gap. This CDR3 region has 14 residues. This CDR3 reads CASSPRGGVKAQYF. CDR3 sequence (DNA): TGTGCCAGCAGCCCTAGAGGGGGTGTAAAGGCGCAGTATTTT.

The CDR3 region is CASSTDNTNYGYTF. Written as DNA, the CDR3 is TGTGCCAGCAGCACGGACAACACTAACTATGGCTACACCTTC. The gene calls are TRBV5-4 and TRBJ1-2, with a possible D match to TRBD1 (5 bases). Germline assignment: CDR1 SGHNT and CDR2 YYREEE (reference sequence). V gave up 4 bases and J gave up 0 bases, with 10 bases separating them. The length of the CDR3 is 14 residues.

V usage is TRBV3-1 (or the pseudogene TRBV3-2) and J usage is TRBJ2-7; either TRBD1 or TRBD2 may supply D (5 bases each). The CDR3 runs to 15 residues. Trimming left V 0 bases short and J 3 bases short, with 12 bases between. Germline loops: CDR1 LGHDT, CDR2 YNNKEL (reference sequence). As DNA, the CDR3 is TGTGCCAGCAGCCAAGAGGGACCCCGGCTCTACGAGCAGTACTTC. This codes for CASSQEGPRLYEQYF.

The chain couples TRBV25-1 to TRBJ2-7; TRBD2 matches 8 bases. V was pared by 5 bases and J by 6 bases, with 9 bases of the junction left unmatched. This CDR3 contains 14 residues. The germline V gene has CDR1 MGHDK and CDR2 SYGVNS. This CDR3 is CASSPSGRSSEQYF. The CDR3 region has the DNA TGTGCCAGCAGTCCAAGCGGGAGAAGTAGCGAGCAGTACTTC.